Listed here are 24 T cell receptor beta chains from one sample, sequenced in a study of T-cell memory formation after mild COVID-19. One entry per CDR3 protein results from TCRdb running MiXCR on the 5' RACE reads. The table includes 350,000 to 400,000 distinct CDR3 sequences, around 21% detected once. Sequenced material: PBMCs or a T cell subset sorted from them (not recorded which). The origin of the receptors is an adult woman who had mild COVID-19 (a few samples of this study predate the infection). Cell type and time point are not known.

This clonotype showed up just a few times. This chain uses TRBV7-2 with TRBJ2-2; D perhaps matches TRBD2 (5 bases). V was pared by 2 bases and J by 7 bases, with 14 bases between. This CDR3 is 15 amino acids long. Germline lookup yields CDR1 SGHTA and CDR2 FQGNSA. The CDR3 DNA is TGTGCCAGCAGCTTACAGGCAAACGGAGGCGGGGAGCTGTTTTTT. It specifies CASSLQANGGGELFF.

This chain links TRBV4-3 with TRBJ1-5, with TRBD1 identical over 7 bases. J gave up 0 bases and V 0 bases, and 5 bases lay outside the gene matches. Germline V gives CDR1 LGHNA, CDR2 YSLEER. CDR3 length: 17 residues. The CDR3 protein is CASSQETGDGSNQPQHF. The CDR3 bases are TGCGCCAGCAGCCAAGAAACAGGGGACGGTAGCAATCAGCCCCAGCATTTT.

This rearrangement joins TRBV24-1 to TRBJ2-1; TRBD2 might be the D (5 bases). The CDR3 has 16 amino acids. Trimming shortened V by 5 bases and J by 7 bases, and 20 bases separated the two germline ends. CDR1 is KGHDR and CDR2 is SFDVKD in the germline V gene. CDR3 sequence: CATSGAGGLNLNEQFF. The DNA for the CDR3 is TGTGCCACCAGTGGGGCAGGAGGATTGAATTTAAATGAGCAGTTCTTC.

There are a few counts of this clonotype. The rearrangement uses TRBV20-1 and TRBJ2-7; a possible D gene is TRBD2 (5 bases). Trimming shortened V by 2 bases and J by 0 bases, and 11 bases separated the two germline ends. This CDR3 is 14 amino acids long. Germline-derived CDR1 and CDR2 are DFQATT and SNEGSKA (reference sequence). CDR3 sequence reads: CSARRPGYSYEQYF. CDR3 in DNA: TGCAGTGCTAGACGACCGGGGTACTCCTACGAGCAGTACTTC.

The sample holds a few counts of this clonotype. V and J are TRBV20-1 and TRBJ1-5, with a possible D match to TRBD1 (5 bases). The CDR3 is made up of 14 amino acids. The germline V gene has CDR1 DFQATT and CDR2 SNEGSKA (reference sequence). Trimming took 5 bases from V and 5 from J, leaving 16 bases between them. The DNA of the CDR3 is TGCAGTGCTCCTCCCTTCGGGGGAGATCAGCCCCAGCATTTT. Protein product: CSAPPFGGDQPQHF.

This clonotype has more than one count but fewer than ten. The V gene is TRBV7-6, the J gene TRBJ2-5; 14 bases line up with TRBD2. J gave up 12 bases and V 5 bases, and 5 bases lay outside the gene matches. The CDR3 covers 13 residues. CDR1 is SGHVS and CDR2 is FNYEAQ in the germline V gene. The CDR3 DNA reads TGTGCCAGCAGCCCCGGGACTAGCGGGGGAGAGTACTTC. Protein sequence: CASSPGTSGGEYF.

J is TRBJ2-4 and V is TRBV7-9; D may be TRBD1 (5 bases). Trimming cost V 6 bases and J 3 bases, with 18 bases left between them. Germline assignment: CDR1 SEHNR and CDR2 FQNEAQ (reference sequence). The CDR3 totals 16 residues. Here the CDR3 DNA reads TGTGCCAGCAGTACGCTACAGGAAAGACACAAAAACATTCAGTACTTC. Its translation is CASSTLQERHKNIQYF.

This clonotype was detected ten times or more. The chain employs TRBV24-1 and TRBJ2-2; D gene uncertain. V was shortened by 3 bases and J by 2 bases, with 15 bases between the two germline ends. This CDR3 has 17 residues. CDR1 and CDR2 (germline): KGHDR, SFDVKD. In DNA form, the CDR3 reads TGTGCCACCAGTGATGCCGGACCTAAAGATAACACCGGGGAGCTGTTTTTT. This translates into CATSDAGPKDNTGELFF.

The genes are TRBV12-3 or TRBV12-4 and TRBJ1-1; the match to TRBD1 covers 7 bases. The ends lost 5 bases at V and 2 bases at J; junction bases unmatched: 5. The CDR3 sequence is 14 residues long. CDR3 coding DNA: TGTGCCAGCAGTGGTTACAGGGGAAACACTGAAGCTTTCTTT. Protein: CASSGYRGNTEAFF.

The rearrangement uses TRBV5-6 and TRBJ2-2; D is unresolved. This CDR3 region has 13 residues. Per the germline V gene, CDR1 is SGHDT and CDR2 is YYEEEE. V was shortened by 6 bases and J by 3 bases, with 9 bases between the two germline ends. In nucleotides, the CDR3 is TGTGCCAGCAACACCCAATACACCGGGGAGCTGTTTTTT. Translating gives CASNTQYTGELFF.

This clonotype has a handful of counts. CDR3 bases: TGTGCCAGCAGCTTAGCTTCGGGCGTAGGCTACGAGCAGTACTTC. Translation gives CASSLASGVGYEQYF. This sequence joins TRBV7-2 and TRBJ2-7, with unresolved D. The CDR3 loop spans 15 amino acids. Trimming pared 0 bases from V and 3 bases from J, leaving 12 bases between. From germline, CDR1 is SGHTA and CDR2 FQGNSA.

This clonotype showed up just a few times. At one boundary the junction diverges from the germline segment, which might be a read error. The CDR3 reads CASGFDQPQHF. The CDR3 nucleotides are TGTGCCAGCGGGTTCGATCAACCCCAGCATTTT. This chain links TRBV7-9 with TRBJ1-5, with unresolved D. The germline V gene has CDR1 SEHNR and CDR2 FQNEAQ (reference sequence). The length of the CDR3 is 11 residues. The whole variable domain, filled in from reference TRBV7-9 and TRBJ1-5, reads DTGVSQNPRHKITKRGQNVTFRCDPISEHNRLYWYRQTLGQGPEFLTYFQNEAQLEKSRLLSDRFSAERPKGSFSTLEIQRTEQGDSAMYLCASGFDQPQHFGDGTRLSIL.

This rearrangement joins TRBV12-3 or TRBV12-4 to TRBJ2-2; 9 positions match TRBD2. V was clipped by 4 bases and J by 4 bases; unmatched bases: 10. The CDR3 length is 17 residues. DNA for the CDR3: TGTGCCAGCAGTTCGGAGCGGGGGGTCATATTCACCGGGGAGCTGTTTTTT. Amino acids: CASSSERGVIFTGELFF.

This clonotype was counted only a few times. The CDR3 loop is CASSSRTLGETQYF. The CDR3, as DNA: TGCGCCAGCAGTTCCCGGACCCTCGGAGAGACCCAGTACTTC. The chain carries TRBV4-1 and TRBJ2-5, with D unresolved. The CDR3 has 14 residues. The germline V and J ends were trimmed by 6 bases and 4 bases, with 15 bases remaining between them. Germline CDR1 MGHRA, CDR2 YSYEKL.

This clonotype showed up just a few times. The V and J genes are TRBV4-2 and TRBJ1-5; TRBD1 matches 7 bases. CDR1 and CDR2 from the germline V gene are LGHNA and YNFKEQ. The CDR3 is 15 amino acids. J was trimmed by 1 base and V by 6 bases; bases with no gene match: 6. The CDR3, as DNA: TGTGCCAGCAGACTAGGACAGGACAGCAATCAGCCCCAGCATTTT. It translates to CASRLGQDSNQPQHF.

V usage is TRBV4-2 and J usage is TRBJ2-1, with D unresolved. The CDR3 runs 15 residues. CDR1 and CDR2 (germline): LGHNA, YNFKEQ. V was pared by 7 bases and J by 8 bases, with 21 bases between. As DNA, the CDR3 is TGTGCCAGCACCCTTGTCGGGCGACGAATCGATGAGCAGTTCTTC. It translates to CASTLVGRRIDEQFF.

In this sample, this clonotype turned up a few times. J is TRBJ2-3 and V is TRBV7-2; no definite D call. Trimming took off 0 bases at V and 4 bases at J, with 17 bases between the two ends. The CDR3 length is 17 residues. Germline loops: CDR1 SGHTA, CDR2 FQGNSA. The CDR3 region is CASSLAPIEYGADTQYF. The CDR3 DNA follows: TGTGCCAGCAGCTTAGCCCCTATCGAATACGGCGCAGATACGCAGTATTTT.

The chain has TRBV14 and TRBJ1-2, with D unresolved. V lost 2 bases and J lost 0, with 22 bases in between. Germline CDR1 and CDR2: SGHDN and FVKESK. The CDR3 spans 19 residues. The CDR3 here is CASSQQSLGSSFANYGYTF. For the CDR3, the DNA is TGTGCCAGCAGCCAACAATCCCTTGGCAGTTCGTTTGCTAACTATGGCTACACCTTC.

Ten or more counts support this clonotype. The gene calls are TRBV4-2 and TRBJ2-1; no firm D call. Between the trimmed V and J ends, which lost 0 bases and 2 bases, there was a span of 8 bases. Germline V CDR1 and CDR2: LGHNA, YNFKEQ. This CDR3 is 15 amino acids long. The CDR3: CASSQEVGAYNEQFF. CDR3 nucleotide sequence: TGTGCCAGCAGCCAAGAAGTTGGGGCCTACAATGAGCAGTTCTTC.

The V and J genes are TRBV11-1 and TRBJ2-1; weak D call: TRBD1 (5 bases). CDR3 length: 12 residues. The V gene's germline CDR1 is SGHAT and CDR2 FQDESV (reference sequence). V was trimmed by 3 bases and J by 10 bases, leaving 10 bases between them. This CDR3 is CASSFRVGEQFF. The CDR3 DNA is TGTGCCAGCAGCTTCAGGGTTGGCGAGCAGTTCTTC.

The gene calls are TRBV5-8 and TRBJ1-1, with D possibly matching TRBD1 (5 bases). This CDR3 has 14 amino acids. Germline V gene sequence: CDR1 SGHTS, CDR2 YDEGEE. The germline V and J ends were trimmed by 2 bases and 1 base, with 9 bases remaining between them. Written as DNA, the CDR3 is TGTGCCAGCAGCTTCGTAGGGACGAACACTGAAGCTTTCTTT. Protein product: CASSFVGTNTEAFF. The full variable domain, with the rest looked up from reference TRBV5-8 and TRBJ1-1, is EAGVTQSPTHLIKTRGQQATLRCSPISGHTSVYWYQQALGLGLQFLLWYDEGEERNRGNFPPRFSGRQFPNYSSELNVNALELEDSALYLCASSFVGTNTEAFFGQGTRLTVV.

The chain uses TRBV29-1 and TRBJ2-7; the match to TRBD2 covers 7 bases. The germline V gene encodes CDR1 SQVTM and CDR2 ANQGSEA. V lost 6 bases to trimming and J lost 2 bases; unmatched junction nucleotides: 19. The CDR3 sequence is 17 residues long. Here the CDR3 reads CSVRGLLLKTETYEQYF. CDR3 nucleotide sequence: TGCAGCGTGAGGGGACTACTCTTGAAAACCGAAACCTACGAGCAGTACTTC.

This clonotype came up a few times. The chain employs TRBV7-8 and TRBJ2-1; weak D call: TRBD2 (7 bases). This CDR3 comprises 15 residues. V was shortened by 5 bases and J by 10 bases, with 21 bases between the two germline ends. Germline-derived CDR1 and CDR2 are SGHVS and FQNEAQ. CDR3 in DNA: TGTGCCAGCAGCCTTTCGTTAGGGGGGGCAGGCGAGCAGTTCTTC. Its protein product is CASSLSLGGAGEQFF.

This clonotype was detected a few times. The chain joins TRBV7-2 to TRBJ2-3; D remains ambiguous. The V gene lost 3 bases and the J gene lost 4 bases, with 5 bases spanning the gap. CDR1 SGHTA and CDR2 FQGNSA come from the germline V gene. CDR3 length: 12 residues. CDR3 in amino acids: CASSFMADTQYF. The CDR3 DNA reads TGTGCCAGCAGCTTCATGGCAGATACGCAGTATTTT.